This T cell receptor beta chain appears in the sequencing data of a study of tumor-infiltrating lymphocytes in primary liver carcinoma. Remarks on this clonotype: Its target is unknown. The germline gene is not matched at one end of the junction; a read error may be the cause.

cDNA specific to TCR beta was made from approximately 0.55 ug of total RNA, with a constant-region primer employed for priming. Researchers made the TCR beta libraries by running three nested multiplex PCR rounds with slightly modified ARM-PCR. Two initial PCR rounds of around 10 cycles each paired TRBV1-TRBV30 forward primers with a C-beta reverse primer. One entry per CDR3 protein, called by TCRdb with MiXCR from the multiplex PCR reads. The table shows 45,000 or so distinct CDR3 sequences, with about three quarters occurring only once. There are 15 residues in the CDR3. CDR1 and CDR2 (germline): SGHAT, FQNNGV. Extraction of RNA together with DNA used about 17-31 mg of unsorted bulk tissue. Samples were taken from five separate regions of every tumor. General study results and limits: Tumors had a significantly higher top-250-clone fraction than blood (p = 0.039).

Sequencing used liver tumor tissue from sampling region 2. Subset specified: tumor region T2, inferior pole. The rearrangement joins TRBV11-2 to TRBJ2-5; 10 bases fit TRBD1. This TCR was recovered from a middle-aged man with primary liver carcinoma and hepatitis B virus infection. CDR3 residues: CVSILPTGGLETQYF. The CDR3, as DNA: TGTGTCAGCATCTTACCGACAGGGGGCCTCGAGACCCAGTACTTC.